The 14 T cell receptor beta chains given below trace back to one sample, sequenced in a study of PD-1 blockade in classical Hodgkin lymphoma. TCRdb's table, derived via immunoSEQ multiplex PCR, lists solely in-frame clones and lacks some. Among about 16,000 clones, around 92% were seen once, and the ten largest hold about 0.53%. Time point defined: newly diagnosed, previously untreated cHL patient sample. Starting with thawed PBMCs, CD4+ T cells were purified by magnetic negative selection. What was sequenced was CD4+ T cells from blood. The receptors originated from a human donor with classical Hodgkin lymphoma.

The chain is built from TRBV5-4 and TRBJ2-5; weak D call: TRBD2 (6 bases). The CDR3 length is 13 residues. The V end lost 7 bases, the J end lost 7 bases, and 17 bases lay between the germline ends. Germline-derived CDR1 and CDR2 are SGHNT and YYREEE (reference sequence). The CDR3 sequence: CASFTGAGGTQYF. The CDR3 region has the DNA TGTGCCAGCTTTACGGGAGCCGGGGGGACCCAGTACTTC. Full variable domain (missing parts from reference TRBV5-4 and TRBJ2-5): ETGVTQSPTHLIKTRGQQVTLRCSSQSGHNTVSWYQQALGQGPQFIFQYYREEENGRGNFPPRFSGLQFPNYSSELNVNALELDDSALYLCASFTGAGGTQYFGPGTRLLVL.

The V and J genes are TRBV10-3 and TRBJ2-1; D might be TRBD1 or TRBD2, each matching 5 bases. V gave up 11 bases and J gave up 8 bases, with 22 bases separating them. This CDR3 comprises 14 residues. From germline, CDR1 is ENHRY and CDR2 SYGVKD. The DNA of the CDR3 is TGTGCCTCTTCCCGGGGCCCAACCGGCGATGAGCAGTTCTTC. Amino acid sequence: CASSRGPTGDEQFF.

In its sample, this clone was seen a few times. The CDR3 sequence is CAWRRLRDTEAFF. DNA for the CDR3: TGTGCCTGGAGACGGTTGAGGGACACTGAAGCTTTCTTT. The rearrangement links TRBV30 to TRBJ1-1; no clear D gene. Looked up from germline, CDR1 is GTSNPN and CDR2 is SVGIG (reference sequence). CDR3 length: 13 amino acids. The V gene lost 3 bases and the J gene lost 3 bases, with 11 bases spanning the gap.

The V gene is TRBV7-2, the J gene TRBJ1-5; D is perhaps TRBD1 (6 bases). The germline V gene has CDR1 SGHTA and CDR2 FQGNSA. The V gene lost 6 bases and the J gene lost 4 bases, with 16 bases spanning the gap. The CDR3 has 15 amino acids. The CDR3 nucleotides read TGTGCCAGCAGTCCCGGGGAGGGGGGAAATCAGCCCCAGCATTTT. This encodes CASSPGEGGNQPQHF.

The rearrangement joins TRBV7-9 to TRBJ1-4; 7 bases are a match to TRBD1. Trimming took 5 bases from V and 2 from J; bases not matched to a gene: 14. CDR1 and CDR2 (germline): SEHNR, FQNEAQ (reference sequence). The CDR3 is made up of 18 amino acids. CDR3 region: CASSQGGVLRVTNEKLFF. The CDR3 DNA follows: TGTGCCAGCAGCCAGGGGGGGGTCTTGCGAGTCACTAATGAAAAACTGTTTTTT.

J is TRBJ1-5 and V is TRBV6-5; D is unclear. V dropped 6 bases and J dropped 3 bases, with 12 bases sitting between them. Germline V gene data show CDR1 as MNHEY and CDR2 as SVGAGI. CDR3 length equals 14 residues. For the CDR3, the DNA is TGTGCCAGCAGCCGCGCAAGAATCAATCAGCCCCAGCATTTT. It encodes CASSRARINQPQHF.

The gene calls are TRBV5-1 and TRBJ1-2; a weak D match, TRBD1 (5 bases). The CDR3 consists of 13 residues. V gave up 5 bases and J gave up 6 bases, with 14 bases separating them. Germline CDR1 is SGHRS and CDR2 is YFSETQ. CDR3 region: CASRGGTGDGYTF. As DNA, the CDR3 is TGCGCCAGCAGGGGCGGAACGGGGGATGGCTACACCTTC.

The chain links TRBV9 to TRBJ2-7; 7 positions agree with TRBD2. V was clipped by 4 bases and J by 6 bases; unmatched bases: 19. This CDR3 spans 17 amino acids. Looked up from germline, CDR1 is SGDLS and CDR2 is YYNGEE. CDR3 bases: TGTGCCAGCAGCCCGCAACTAGCGCTCGGCCCCCTCTCCGAGCAGTACTTC. As protein: CASSPQLALGPLSEQYF.

The J gene is TRBJ1-1, the V gene TRBV14; D not certain. The V end was cut by 3 bases, the J end by 11 bases, with 13 bases between. The germline V gene encodes CDR1 SGHDN and CDR2 FVKESK. The CDR3 sequence is 12 residues long. CDR3 nucleotides: TGTGCCAGCAGCCAGGGTGGGGTCTCGGCTTTCTTT. Translating gives CASSQGGVSAFF.

This clone showed up just a few times. The chain joins TRBV14 to TRBJ1-2, with D maybe TRBD1 (5 bases). CDR1 is SGHDN, CDR2 FVKESK, per germline. The CDR3 is made up of 13 amino acids. Between the trimmed V and J ends, which lost 3 bases and 8 bases, there was a span of 13 bases. The chain's CDR3 is CASSHPRAGGYTF. The CDR3, as DNA: TGTGCCAGCAGCCACCCCAGGGCGGGAGGCTACACCTTC.

This chain joins TRBV5-5 and TRBJ2-7; possibly TRBD1 for D (6 bases). Germline values: CDR1 SGHKS, CDR2 YYEKEE (reference sequence). V lost 3 bases and J 5 bases, leaving 15 bases between the germline ends. This CDR3 has 14 amino acids. The CDR3 nucleotides read TGTGCCAGCAGCTGGCCCAGGGGAAACGACGAGCAGTACTTC. This sequence encodes CASSWPRGNDEQYF.

The rearrangement joins TRBV5-1 to TRBJ1-2; D might be TRBD1 (6 bases). Germline loops: CDR1 SGHRS, CDR2 YFSETQ. The CDR3 has 14 amino acids. Trimming cost V 3 bases and J 3 bases, with 12 bases left between them. Written as DNA, the CDR3 is TGCGCCAGCAGCTCCGTTGACAGGTACTATGGCTACACCTTC. Its protein product is CASSSVDRYYGYTF.

The chain carries TRBV6-5 and TRBJ2-3; D gene unclear. This CDR3 contains 13 residues. V was pared by 0 bases and J by 6 bases, with 7 bases between. CDR1 and CDR2 from the germline V gene are MNHEY and SVGAGI. Written as DNA, the CDR3 is TGTGCCAGCAGTTACTCCGTCCCCGATACGCAGTATTTT. This encodes CASSYSVPDTQYF.

The V and J genes are TRBV29-1 and TRBJ2-2; possibly TRBD2 for D (6 bases). This CDR3 has 13 residues. The germline CDR1 and CDR2 sequences are SQVTM and ANQGSEA. Trimming took 7 bases from V and 4 from J, leaving 13 bases between them. The CDR3 reads CSAKVGGTGELFF. CDR3 bases: TGCAGCGCCAAGGTGGGGGGCACCGGGGAGCTGTTTTTT.